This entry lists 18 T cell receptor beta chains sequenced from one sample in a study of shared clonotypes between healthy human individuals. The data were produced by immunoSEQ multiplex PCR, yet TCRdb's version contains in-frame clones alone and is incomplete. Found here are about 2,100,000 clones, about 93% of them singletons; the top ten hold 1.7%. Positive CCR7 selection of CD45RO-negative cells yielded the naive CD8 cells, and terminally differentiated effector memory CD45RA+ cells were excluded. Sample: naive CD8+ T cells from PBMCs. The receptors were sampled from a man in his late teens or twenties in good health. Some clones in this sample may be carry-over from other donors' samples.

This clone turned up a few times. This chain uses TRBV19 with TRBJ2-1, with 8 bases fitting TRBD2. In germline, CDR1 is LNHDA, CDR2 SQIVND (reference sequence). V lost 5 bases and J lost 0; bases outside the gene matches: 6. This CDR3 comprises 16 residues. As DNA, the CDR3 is TGTGCCAGTAGTGTGCTAGCGGGTCACTCCTACAATGAGCAGTTCTTC. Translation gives CASSVLAGHSYNEQFF. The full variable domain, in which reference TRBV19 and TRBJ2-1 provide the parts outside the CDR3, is DGGITQSPKYLFRKEGQNVTLSCEQNLNHDAMYWYRQDPGQGLRLIYYSQIVNDFQKGDIAEGYSVSREKKESFPLTVTSAQKNPTAFYLCASSVLAGHSYNEQFFGPGTRLTVL.

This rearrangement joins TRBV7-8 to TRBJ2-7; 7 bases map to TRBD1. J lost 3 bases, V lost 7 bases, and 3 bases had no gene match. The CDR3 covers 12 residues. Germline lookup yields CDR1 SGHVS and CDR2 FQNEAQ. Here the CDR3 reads CASNDRDYEQYF. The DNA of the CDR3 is TGTGCCAGCAACGACAGGGACTACGAGCAGTACTTC.

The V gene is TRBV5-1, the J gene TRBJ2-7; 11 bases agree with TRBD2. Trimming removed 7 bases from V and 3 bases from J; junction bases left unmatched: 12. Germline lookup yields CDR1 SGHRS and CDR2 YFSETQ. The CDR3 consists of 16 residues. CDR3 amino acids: CASGSLGTSGIYEQYF. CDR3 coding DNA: TGCGCCAGCGGCTCTTTAGGGACTAGCGGTATCTACGAGCAGTACTTC. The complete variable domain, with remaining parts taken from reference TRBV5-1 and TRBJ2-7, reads KAGVTQTPRYLIKTRGQQVTLSCSPISGHRSVSWYQQTPGQGLQFLFEYFSETQRNKGNFPGRFSGRQFSNSRSEMNVSTLELGDSALYLCASGSLGTSGIYEQYFGPGTRLTVT.

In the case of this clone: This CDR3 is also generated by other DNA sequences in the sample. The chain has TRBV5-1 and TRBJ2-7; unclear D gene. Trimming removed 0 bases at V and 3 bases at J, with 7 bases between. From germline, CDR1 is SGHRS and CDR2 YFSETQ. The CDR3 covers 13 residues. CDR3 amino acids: CASSLAGSYEQYF. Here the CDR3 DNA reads TGCGCCAGCAGCTTGGCGGGCAGCTACGAGCAGTACTTC.

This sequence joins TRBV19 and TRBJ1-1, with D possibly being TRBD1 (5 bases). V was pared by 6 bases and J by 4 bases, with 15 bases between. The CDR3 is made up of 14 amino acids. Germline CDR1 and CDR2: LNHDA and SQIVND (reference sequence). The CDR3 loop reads CASSQRGVGTEAFF. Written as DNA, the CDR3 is TGTGCCAGTAGCCAGCGAGGGGTCGGCACTGAAGCTTTCTTT.

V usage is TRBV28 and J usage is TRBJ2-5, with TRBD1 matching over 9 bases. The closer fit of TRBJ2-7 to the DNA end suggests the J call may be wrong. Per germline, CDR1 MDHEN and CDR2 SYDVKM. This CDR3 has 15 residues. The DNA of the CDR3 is TGTGCCAGCAGCCTTCCTGGACAGGGGACCTACGAGCAGTACTTC. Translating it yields CASSLPGQGTYEQYF.

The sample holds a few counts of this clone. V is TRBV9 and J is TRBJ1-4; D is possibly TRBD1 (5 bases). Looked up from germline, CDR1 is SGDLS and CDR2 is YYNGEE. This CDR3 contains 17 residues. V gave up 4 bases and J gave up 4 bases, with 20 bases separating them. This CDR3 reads CASSPWDPTPGNEKLFF. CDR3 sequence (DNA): TGTGCCAGCAGCCCCTGGGACCCTACTCCGGGTAATGAAAAACTGTTTTTT. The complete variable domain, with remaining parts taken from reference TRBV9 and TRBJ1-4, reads DSGVTQTPKHLITATGQRVTLRCSPRSGDLSVYWYQQSLDQGLQFLIQYYNGEERAKGNILERFSAQQFPDLHSELNLSSLELGDSALYFCASSPWDPTPGNEKLFFGSGTQLSVL.

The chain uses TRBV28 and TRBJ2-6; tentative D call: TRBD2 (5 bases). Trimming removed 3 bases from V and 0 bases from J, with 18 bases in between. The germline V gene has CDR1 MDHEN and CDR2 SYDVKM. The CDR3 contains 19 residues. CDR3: CASSFMTHTLASGANVLTF. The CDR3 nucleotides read TGTGCCAGCAGTTTCATGACACACACCCTAGCCTCTGGGGCCAACGTCCTGACTTTC.

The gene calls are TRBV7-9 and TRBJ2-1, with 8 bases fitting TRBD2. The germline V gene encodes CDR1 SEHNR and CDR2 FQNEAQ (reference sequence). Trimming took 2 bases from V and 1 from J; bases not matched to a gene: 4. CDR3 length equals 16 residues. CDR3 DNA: TGTGCCAGCAGCTTAAGGAGCGGGAGTTCCTACAATGAGCAGTTCTTC. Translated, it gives CASSLRSGSSYNEQFF.

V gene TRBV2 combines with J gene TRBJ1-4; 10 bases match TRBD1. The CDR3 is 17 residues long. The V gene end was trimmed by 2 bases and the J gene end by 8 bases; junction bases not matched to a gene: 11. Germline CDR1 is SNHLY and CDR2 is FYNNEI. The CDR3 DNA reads TGTGCCAGCAGTGAACCGGGGGAGGGGACAGGGGACGAAAAACTGTTTTTT. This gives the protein CASSEPGEGTGDEKLFF.

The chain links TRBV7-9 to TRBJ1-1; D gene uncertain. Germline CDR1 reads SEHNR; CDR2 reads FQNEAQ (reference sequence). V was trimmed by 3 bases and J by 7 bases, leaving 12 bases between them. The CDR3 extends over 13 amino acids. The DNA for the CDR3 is TGTGCCAGCAGCTTCGCTATAGGACGTGAAGCTTTCTTT. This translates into CASSFAIGREAFF.

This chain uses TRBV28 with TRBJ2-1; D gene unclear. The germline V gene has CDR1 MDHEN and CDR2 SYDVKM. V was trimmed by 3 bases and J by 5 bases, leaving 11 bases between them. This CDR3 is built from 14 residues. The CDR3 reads CASSFMSLHNEQFF. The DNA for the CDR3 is TGTGCCAGCAGTTTTATGTCCCTTCACAATGAGCAGTTCTTC.

In nucleotides, the CDR3 is TGCGCCAGCACCAGTGTCGAGGGGGCAAGGAACACTGAAGCTTTCTTT. As protein: CASTSVEGARNTEAFF. The chain links TRBV4-1 to TRBJ1-1; 7 bases agree with TRBD1. Germline V gene lookup returns CDR1 MGHRA and CDR2 YSYEKL. The length of the CDR3 is 16 residues. V trimming: 7 bases; J trimming: 1 base; junction bases outside the gene matches: 12.

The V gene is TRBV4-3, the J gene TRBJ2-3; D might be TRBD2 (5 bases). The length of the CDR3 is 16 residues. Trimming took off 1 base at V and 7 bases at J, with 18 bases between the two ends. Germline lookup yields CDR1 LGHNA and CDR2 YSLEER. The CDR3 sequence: CASSQGIKAAPNTQYF. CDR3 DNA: TGCGCCAGCAGCCAAGGAATCAAAGCGGCCCCCAATACGCAGTATTTT.

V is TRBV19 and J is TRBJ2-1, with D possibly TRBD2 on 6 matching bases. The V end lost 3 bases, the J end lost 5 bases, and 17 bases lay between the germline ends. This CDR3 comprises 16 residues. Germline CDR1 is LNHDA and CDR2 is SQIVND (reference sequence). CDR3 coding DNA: TGTGCCAGTAGTATGTTAACCGGGAGTCCCCACAATGAGCAGTTCTTC. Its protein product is CASSMLTGSPHNEQFF.

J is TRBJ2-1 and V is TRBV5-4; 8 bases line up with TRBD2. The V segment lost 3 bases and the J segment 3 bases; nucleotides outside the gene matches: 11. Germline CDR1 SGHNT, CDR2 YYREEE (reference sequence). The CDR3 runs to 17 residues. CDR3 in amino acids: CASSSGYTSGGYNEQFF. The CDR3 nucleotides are TGTGCCAGCAGCTCCGGTTACACTAGCGGAGGCTACAATGAGCAGTTCTTC.

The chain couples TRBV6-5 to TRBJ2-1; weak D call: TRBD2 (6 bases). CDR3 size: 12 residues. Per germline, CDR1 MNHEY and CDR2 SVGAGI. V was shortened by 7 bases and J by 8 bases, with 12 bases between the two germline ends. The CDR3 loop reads CASKAGWDEQFF. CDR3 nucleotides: TGTGCCAGCAAAGCGGGTTGGGATGAGCAGTTCTTC.

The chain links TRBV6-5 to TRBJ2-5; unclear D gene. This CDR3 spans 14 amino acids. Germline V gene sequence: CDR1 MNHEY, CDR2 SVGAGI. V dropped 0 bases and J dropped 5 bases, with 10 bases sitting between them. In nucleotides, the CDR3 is TGTGCCAGCAGTTACTCGAGCCCGGAGGAGACCCAGTACTTC. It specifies CASSYSSPEETQYF.